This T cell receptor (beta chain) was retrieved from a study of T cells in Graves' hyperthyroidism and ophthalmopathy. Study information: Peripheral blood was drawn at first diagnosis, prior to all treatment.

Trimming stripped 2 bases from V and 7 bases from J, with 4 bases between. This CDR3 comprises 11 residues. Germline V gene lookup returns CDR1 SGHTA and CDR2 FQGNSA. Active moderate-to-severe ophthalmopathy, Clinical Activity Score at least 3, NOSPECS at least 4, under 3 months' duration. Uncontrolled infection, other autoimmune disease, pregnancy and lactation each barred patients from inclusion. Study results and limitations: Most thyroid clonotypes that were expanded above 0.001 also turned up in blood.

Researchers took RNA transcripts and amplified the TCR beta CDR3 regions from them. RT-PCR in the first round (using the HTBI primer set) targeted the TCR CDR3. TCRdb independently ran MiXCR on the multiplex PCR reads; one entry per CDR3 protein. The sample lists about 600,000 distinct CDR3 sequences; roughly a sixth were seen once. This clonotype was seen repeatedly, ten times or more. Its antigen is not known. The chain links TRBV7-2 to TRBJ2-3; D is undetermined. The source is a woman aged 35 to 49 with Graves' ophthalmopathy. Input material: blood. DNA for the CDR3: TGTGCCAGCAGCTTACGGAATACGCAGTATTTT. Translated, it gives CASSLRNTQYF.